One sample yielded the 32 T cell receptor beta chains listed below, sequenced in a study of beta chain features in type 1 diabetes. Expressed TCRB transcripts were sequenced because the entire RNA isolate underwent reverse transcription. The method was immunoSEQ multiplex PCR; TCRdb's version includes in-frame clones alone and lacks a portion of them. The repertoire holds about 290,000 clones, with 7.5% to 9.5% as singletons. Sequencing was performed on central memory CD4+ T cells from blood. The receptor source for this set is a woman between 18 and 29 years old in good health.

This clone was counted at least ten times. CDR3 region: CASRASASSYNEQFF. In nucleotides, the CDR3 is TGTGCCAGCAGGGCTTCGGCCAGCTCCTACAATGAGCAGTTCTTC. J is TRBJ2-1 and V is TRBV7-2; D not resolved. Deletions cut 6 bases from V and 0 bases from J, with 12 bases between. CDR1 and CDR2 (germline): SGHTA, FQGNSA. This CDR3 is built from 15 residues. Full variable domain (missing parts from reference TRBV7-2 and TRBJ2-1): GAGVSQSPSNKVTEKGKDVELRCDPISGHTALYWYRQSLGQGLEFLIYFQGNSAPDKSGLPSDRFSAERTGGSVSTLTIQRTQQEDSAVYLCASRASASSYNEQFFGPGTRLTVL.

This clone was counted between two and nine times. The CDR3 region is CASSHWDRDQQYV. CDR3 DNA sequence: TGTGCCAGCAGCCACTGGGACAGGGATCAGCAGTACGTC. The chain links TRBV5-4 to TRBJ2-7; TRBD1 matches 9 bases. CDR3 length: 13 amino acids. V gave up 4 bases and J gave up 8 bases; unmatched junction bases: 7. Germline V gene sequence: CDR1 SGHNT, CDR2 YYREEE (reference sequence).

The chain links TRBV19 to TRBJ2-5; D is unclear. This CDR3 has 14 residues. CDR1 is LNHDA and CDR2 is SQIVND in the germline V gene (reference sequence). The ends were cut back, 6 bases at V and 5 bases at J, with 16 bases in the middle. The chain's CDR3 is CASSMRARGETQYF. Here the CDR3 DNA reads TGTGCCAGTAGCATGCGTGCTCGTGGGGAGACCCAGTACTTC.

This clone has a handful of counts. This chain connects TRBV2 to TRBJ2-3; D unresolved. CDR1 is SNHLY and CDR2 is FYNNEI in the germline V gene. This CDR3 has 14 amino acids. The V end lost 7 bases, the J end lost 4 bases, and 15 bases lay between the germline ends. In DNA, the CDR3 is TGTGCCAGCACCGCACTCCGGTCCTCAGATACGCAGTATTTT. Amino acid sequence: CASTALRSSDTQYF. Based on the CDR3 plus reference TRBV2 and TRBJ2-3, the full variable domain is EPEVTQTPSHQVTQMGQEVILRCVPISNHLYFYWYRQILGQKVEFLVSFYNNEISEKSEIFDDQFSVERPDGSNFTLKIRSTKLEDSAMYFCASTALRSSDTQYFGPGTRLTVL.

The chain has TRBV25-1 and TRBJ2-1; 11 nucleotides match TRBD2. CDR1 MGHDK and CDR2 SYGVNS come from the germline V gene. The CDR3 is made up of 15 amino acids. With V trimmed by 5 bases and J by 5 bases, 5 bases remained unmatched. The CDR3 protein is CASSLGLAVNNEQFF. CDR3 bases: TGTGCCAGCAGTCTGGGACTAGCGGTTAACAATGAGCAGTTCTTC.

Comment on this clone: Other DNA sequences in this specimen translate into the identical CDR3. The V gene is TRBV2, the J gene TRBJ2-7; 8 nucleotides align to TRBD1. Trimming cost V 2 bases and J 4 bases; bases outside gene matches: 4. Germline-derived CDR1 and CDR2 are SNHLY and FYNNEI. This CDR3 comprises 14 residues. CDR3 residues: CASSEQGASYEQYV. The CDR3 bases are TGTGCCAGCAGTGAACAGGGGGCATCTTACGAGCAGTACGTC.

Points on this clone: It is likely a read error: a sequence one base away is far more abundant. The identical CDR3 is also encoded by other nucleotide sequences in the sample. The V gene is TRBV29-1, the J gene TRBJ1-3; possibly TRBD1 for D (5 bases). Trimming removed 7 bases at V and 0 bases at J, with 16 bases between. Germline V CDR1 and CDR2: SQVTM, ANQGSEA. CDR3 size: 15 residues. The DNA of the CDR3 is TGCAGCGCCATTGGGGGGACTAACTCTGGAAACACCATATATTTT. Amino acid sequence: CSAIGGTNSGNTIYF.

J is TRBJ2-1 and V is TRBV10-3, with a possible D match to TRBD2 (6 bases). The V gene's germline CDR1 is ENHRY and CDR2 SYGVKD. CDR3 length: 16 residues. The V end was cut by 10 bases, the J end by 7 bases, with 26 bases between. CDR3 amino acids: CASSASTGVKENEQFF. CDR3 DNA sequence: TGTGCCAGCAGCGCCTCAACGGGAGTAAAGGAGAATGAGCAGTTCTTC.

This clone was counted only a few times. This chain connects TRBV7-3 to TRBJ2-7; D is unresolved. The CDR3 spans 19 residues. Germline CDR1 SGHTA, CDR2 FQGTGA. With 5 bases removed from V and 0 bases from J, the gap between germline ends came to 26 bases. The CDR3 region has the DNA TGTGCCAGCAGCGGGAACGGTGGGCAGCTTCTTTTCTTCTCCTACGAGCAGTACTTC. Translation gives CASSGNGGQLLFFSYEQYF. Together with reference TRBV7-3 and TRBJ2-7, the CDR3 gives the full variable domain: GAGVSQTPSNKVTEKGKYVELRCDPISGHTALYWYRQSLGQGPEFLIYFQGTGAADDSGLPNDRFFAVRPEGSVSTLKIQRTERGDSAVYLCASSGNGGQLLFFSYEQYFGPGTRLTVT.

In this sample, this clone turned up many times. The J gene is TRBJ1-4, the V gene TRBV7-9; TRBD1 is a possible D gene (6 bases). Trimming left V 6 bases short and J 7 bases short, with 15 bases between. Germline CDR1 and CDR2: SEHNR and FQNEAQ (reference sequence). The length of the CDR3 is 14 residues. This chain's CDR3 is CASSFQGTGEKLFF. The CDR3 region has the DNA TGTGCCAGCAGTTTCCAGGGGACGGGTGAAAAACTGTTTTTT.

This clone has a handful of counts. The chain couples TRBV28 to TRBJ2-7; D might be TRBD2 (7 bases). V dropped 4 bases and J dropped 3 bases, with 22 bases sitting between them. The CDR3 runs 17 residues. Germline lookup yields CDR1 MDHEN and CDR2 SYDVKM. The CDR3 DNA sequence: TGTGCCAGCAGTTCCACAGCAAACCAGGGGAGGGACTACGAGCAGTACGTC. Translation: CASSSTANQGRDYEQYV.

This chain uses TRBV11-2 with TRBJ1-1; D is uncertain. V lost 4 bases, J lost 3 bases, and 9 bases lay in between. Germline CDR1 SGHAT, CDR2 FQNNGV. The CDR3 runs 13 residues. The CDR3 protein is CASSSVLYTEAFF. DNA for the CDR3: TGTGCCAGCAGCTCGGTGTTGTACACTGAAGCTTTCTTT.

The chain couples TRBV28 to TRBJ2-1, with D possibly TRBD2 on 7 matching bases. The CDR3 covers 15 residues. Looked up from germline, CDR1 is MDHEN and CDR2 is SYDVKM. Trimming took 7 bases from V and 5 from J, leaving 18 bases between them. DNA of the CDR3: TGTGCCAGCAACCCTCCGGGGGGCCGAAACAATGAGCAGTTCTTC. Amino acids: CASNPPGGRNNEQFF.

As to this clone: At one of its ends the junction is not consistent with the germline gene, which may arise from a read error. The chain combines TRBV9 with TRBJ2-1, with TRBD2 as a possible D gene (7 bases). The CDR3 spans 15 residues. CDR1 and CDR2 (germline): SGDLS, YYNGEE. The CDR3 reads CVSSVRGATYNEQFF. The CDR3 region has the DNA TGTGTCAGCAGCGTTCGGGGGGCTACCTACAATGAGCAGTTCTTC.

V usage is TRBV25-1 and J usage is TRBJ2-2; D possibly uses TRBD1 or TRBD2 (5 bases each). The CDR3 is 17 residues long. The ends were cut back, 1 base at V and 6 bases at J, with 18 bases in the middle. Per the germline V gene, CDR1 is MGHDK and CDR2 is SYGVNS. CDR3 sequence: CASSELRTPKGPGELFF. The CDR3, as DNA: TGTGCCAGCAGTGAATTAAGAACCCCTAAGGGACCCGGGGAGCTGTTTTTT.

This clone was detected many times. The rearrangement links TRBV7-9 to TRBJ2-6; tentative D call: TRBD2 (5 bases). V shed 2 bases and J shed 1 base, with 18 bases lying between them. CDR1 and CDR2 from the germline V gene are SEHNR and FQNEAQ (reference sequence). The CDR3 has 19 amino acids. CDR3 in DNA: TGTGCCAGCAGCTTATCCGTTAACAACGCGGGTTCTGGGGCCAACGTCCTGACTTTC. This gives the protein CASSLSVNNAGSGANVLTF.

This clone was found a few times. The chain has TRBV23-1 and TRBJ1-5, with D unresolved. TRBV23-1 falls under the ORF class, with uncertain function. V was clipped by 0 bases and J by 3 bases, with 12 bases between them. The CDR3 spans 16 residues. This CDR3 is CASSQSMAKANQPQHF. The CDR3 DNA reads as TGCGCCAGCAGTCAATCTATGGCCAAGGCCAATCAGCCCCAGCATTTT.

The chain carries TRBV27 and TRBJ1-5; possibly TRBD1 for D (6 bases). Germline loops: CDR1 MNHEY, CDR2 SMNVEV (reference sequence). V lost 5 bases and J lost 7, with 12 bases in between. The CDR3 runs 13 residues. In DNA, the CDR3 is TGTGCCAGCAGTACAGGGTATGGACAGCCCCAGCATTTT. The encoded protein is CASSTGYGQPQHF.

The sample holds many counts of this clone. J is TRBJ2-1 and V is TRBV4-3; D might be TRBD2 (5 bases). V gave up 0 bases and J gave up 7 bases, with 7 bases separating them. The CDR3 consists of 13 residues. Germline values: CDR1 LGHNA, CDR2 YSLEER. CDR3: CASSQDRENEQFF. The CDR3 region has the DNA TGCGCCAGCAGCCAAGATAGGGAGAATGAGCAGTTCTTC.

The chain combines TRBV4-2 with TRBJ1-1; 8 positions agree with TRBD1. In germline, CDR1 is LGHNA, CDR2 YNFKEQ. This CDR3 region has 14 residues. V lost 6 bases to trimming and J lost 5 bases; unmatched junction nucleotides: 8. The CDR3, as DNA: TGTGCCAGCAGATTAGGACAGGGAGGTACTGAAGCTTTCTTT. Translation: CASRLGQGGTEAFF.

V and J are TRBV6-1 and TRBJ1-3; the D is unclear. Germline CDR1 is MNHNS and CDR2 is SASEGT. The length of the CDR3 is 13 residues. V was clipped by 7 bases and J by 1 base, with 8 bases between them. The CDR3 sequence: CASISTSGNTIYF. The DNA for the CDR3 is TGTGCCAGCATTAGTACATCTGGAAACACCATATATTTT.

This clone has a handful of counts. Other DNA variants within this sample encode the same CDR3. The genes are TRBV29-1 and TRBJ2-7; 7 nucleotides agree with TRBD1. Looked up from germline, CDR1 is SQVTM and CDR2 is ANQGSEA. The CDR3 has 12 residues. J gave up 7 bases and V 8 bases, and 11 bases lay outside the gene matches. The CDR3 coding sequence is TGCAGCACGGCCCTGCGGACAGGAGAGCAGTACTTC. Residues: CSTALRTGEQYF.

There are a few counts of this clone. CDR3 coding DNA: TGCAGCGTCTGGAAGGGTGGGGCGACTGAAGCTTTCTTT. The encoded protein is CSVWKGGATEAFF. The V and J genes are TRBV29-1 and TRBJ1-1; D might be TRBD1 (5 bases). The CDR3 extends over 13 amino acids. Germline V gene sequence: CDR1 SQVTM, CDR2 ANQGSEA. V lost 6 bases and J 5 bases, leaving 16 bases between the germline ends.

The chain employs TRBV5-6 and TRBJ2-7, with 7 bases identical to TRBD1. Per the germline V gene, CDR1 is SGHDT and CDR2 is YYEEEE. The CDR3 has 16 residues. V was clipped by 4 bases and J by 8 bases; unmatched bases: 18. CDR3 in amino acids: CASSPLVQTGERKQYF. CDR3 DNA: TGTGCCAGCAGCCCGTTAGTCCAAACAGGGGAGCGGAAGCAGTACTTC.

This chain links TRBV2 with TRBJ1-2; D is unresolved. This CDR3 contains 11 residues. Trimming stripped 7 bases from V and 3 bases from J, with 6 bases between. Per the germline V gene, CDR1 is SNHLY and CDR2 is FYNNEI. The CDR3 is CASTGDYGYTF. The DNA of the CDR3 is TGTGCCAGCACCGGAGACTATGGCTACACCTTC.

This clone was picked up a small number of times. The V call is TRBV28, the J call TRBJ2-7; 7 nucleotides match TRBD1. The CDR3 is made up of 14 amino acids. V was clipped by 6 bases and J by 4 bases; unmatched bases: 9. Looked up from germline, CDR1 is MDHEN and CDR2 is SYDVKM. DNA of the CDR3: TGTGCCAGCAGCACCGGGACAGTGGAGTACGAGCAGTACGTC. Translation gives CASSTGTVEYEQYV.

The chain is built from TRBV5-4 and TRBJ2-3, with no clear D. Germline V gene data show CDR1 as SGHNT and CDR2 as YYREEE (reference sequence). CDR3 length: 11 residues. V was clipped by 6 bases and J by 7 bases, with 9 bases between them. CDR3 DNA sequence: TGTGCCAGCAATTTGGGAAATACGCAGTATTTT. Amino acids: CASNLGNTQYF.

This clone was seen ten or more times. The chain has TRBV5-4 and TRBJ2-1; D perhaps matches TRBD2 (6 bases). The CDR3 runs to 15 residues. V lost 2 bases and J 8 bases, leaving 17 bases between the germline ends. Germline V lookup: CDR1 SGHNT, CDR2 YYREEE (reference sequence). As DNA, the CDR3 is TGTGCCAGCAGCTTAGGGTGGCGGGAAAGGGATGAGCAGTTCTTC. The encoded protein is CASSLGWRERDEQFF.

V gene TRBV10-2 combines with J gene TRBJ2-5; 10 bases line up with TRBD1. In germline, CDR1 is WSHSY, CDR2 SAAADI. The CDR3 runs to 16 residues. V lost 3 bases and J lost 6; bases outside the gene matches: 10. Here the CDR3 reads CASSEQGQGMNQTQYF. CDR3 in DNA: TGCGCCAGCAGTGAACAGGGACAGGGGATGAATCAGACCCAGTACTTC.

This clone appeared a few times. The chain employs TRBV5-1 and TRBJ2-1, with TRBD2 matching 9 bases. This CDR3 spans 15 amino acids. The V gene end was trimmed by 4 bases and the J gene end by 5 bases; junction bases not matched to a gene: 7. The germline V gene has CDR1 SGHRS and CDR2 YFSETQ. The chain's CDR3 is CASSDIAGENNEQFF. For the CDR3, the DNA is TGCGCCAGCAGCGATATAGCGGGAGAAAACAATGAGCAGTTCTTC.

The chain employs TRBV28 and TRBJ1-2; D not resolved. V was trimmed by 2 bases and J by 3 bases, leaving 10 bases between them. Germline V lookup: CDR1 MDHEN, CDR2 SYDVKM. This CDR3 region has 14 residues. The CDR3 DNA reads as TGTGCCAGCAGTTTACCCGCAGGCTACTATGGCTACACCTTC. This sequence encodes CASSLPAGYYGYTF.

The V and J genes are TRBV6-6 and TRBJ2-7; D ambiguous. The CDR3 spans 11 residues. Germline CDR1 and CDR2: MNHNY and SVGAGI (reference sequence). V lost 4 bases, J lost 2 bases, and 3 bases lay in between. CDR3 DNA sequence: TGTGCCAGCAGTTCGACCTACGAGCAGTACTTC. Translation gives CASSSTYEQYF.